The subject of this entry is one T cell receptor (beta chain). The antigen is not known. Some clones are missing from TCRdb's copy, which holds only in-frame ones; the method was immunoSEQ multiplex PCR. The table lists some 2,100,000 clones, around 95% of them singletons. The data were taken from a study of shared clonotypes between healthy human individuals. General observations from the study: It was observed that roughly 5.1% of naive CD4 clonotypes were shared across a handful of donors.

Unmatched junction bases numbered 6, after V lost 4 bases and J lost 1 base. Germline V CDR1 and CDR2: SGHDT, YYEEEE. The CDR3 loop spans 15 amino acids. The origin of this receptor is a young man in good health. The source material was naive CD4+ T cells sorted from blood. The subset: CD45RA+ positively selected. The chain combines TRBV5-6 with TRBJ1-2, with 8 bases lining up with TRBD1. CDR3 in amino acids: CASSSWDRNNYGYTF. DNA of the CDR3: TGTGCCAGCAGCAGTTGGGACAGGAATAACTATGGCTACACCTTC.